This TCR beta chain was identified in a study of blood T cell repertoires in COVID-19. About the research overall: Both acute and convalescent COVID-19 samples were obtained from the United States, Italy and Spain. PBMCs, B-cell-depleted T cells, or T cells provided the cDNA or gDNA that made up the material.

Per the original methods: For nucleated cells, counts were estimated from reference gene primer amplification. The assay was immunoSEQ multiplex PCR, and TCRdb's table has in-frame clones only and misses some. That table furnishes V, J and clone size, whereas the DNA furnished D and trimming. This table has around 140,000 clones, roughly 82% appearing once. Germline CDR1 MNHEY, CDR2 SMNVEV (reference sequence). This CDR3 spans 14 amino acids. Germline trimming cut 5 bases from V and 4 bases from J; bases unmatched to any gene: 5. The sequence was obtained from a man aged 55 to 70 with active or convalescent COVID-19. Input material: peripheral blood. The V and J genes are TRBV27 and TRBJ1-5; TRBD1 matches 7 bases. The CDR3 here is CASSGDSSNQPQHF. The DNA of the CDR3 is TGTGCCAGCAGTGGGGACAGTTCAAATCAGCCCCAGCATTTT.